This is a list of T cell receptor beta chains from one sample in a study of shared clonotypes between healthy human individuals. The protocol was immunoSEQ multiplex PCR, while the TCRdb copy is restricted to in-frame clones and leaves out a portion. This table holds fewer than 800,000 clones, about 90% found once. The sequenced sample consisted of naive CD8+ T cells sorted from blood. These receptor sequences come from a man between 25 and 39 years old in good health. The CDR3 runs from the conserved cysteine through the conserved F or W.

J gene,V gene,CDR3 protein
TRBJ1-5,TRBV7-8,CASSPRDITSWDQPQHF
TRBJ2-7,TRBV29-1,CSVVFLDRTSSQQYF
TRBJ2-7,TRBV19,CASSIQGLQDYEQYF
TRBJ2-7,TRBV28,CASSLGLRDHEQYF
TRBJ1-1,TRBV7-9,CASSFSREAFF
TRBJ2-5,TRBV30,CAWSVAGFQETQYF
TRBJ2-2,TRBV2,CASSEDVQGAFIDTGELFF
TRBJ2-3,TRBV10-1,CASSEGWADTQYF
TRBJ2-5,TRBV14,CASSSRTEAQETQYF
TRBJ2-1,TRBV7-9,CASSTREGLASDNEQFF
TRBJ2-2,TRBV27,CASSLVRQGGTGELFF
TRBJ1-1,TRBV7-2,CASSSREIPRQGFNTEAFF